This T cell receptor (beta chain) was captured by sequencing in a study of Ad26.COV2.S vaccination and SARS-CoV-2 variants. Concerning this clone: Its antigen is not identified.

The sample's treatment: some 19 received Ad26.COV2.S at low or high dose, single or two shots; about 5 received placebo; per-sample allocation not given. Vaccine and placebo recipients were sampled on day 63 after the first injection. Trimming removed 3 bases at V and 9 bases at J, with 9 bases between. This CDR3 region has 12 residues. Using immunoSEQ multiplex PCR, the repertoire was profiled, and TCRdb retains in-frame clones only, with some absent. The table has over 400,000 clones, roughly 91% seen once. Findings of the study overall: Breadth of non-spike TCRs did not differ between vaccinees and placebo recipients.

The chain carries TRBV12-3 or TRBV12-4 and TRBJ2-1; D not certain. The sequence came from a person aged 18-60 years who received the Ad26.COV2.S COVID-19 vaccine or a placebo. Sequences were derived from peripheral blood, sampled in a trial of Ad26.COV2.S vaccine versus placebo. In DNA form, the CDR3 reads TGTGCCAGCAGTTTCGGATCCAGTGAGCAGTTCTTC. It yields the protein CASSFGSSEQFF.